This TCR beta chain was sequenced in a study of shared clonotypes between healthy human individuals. Study-wide background: Three plates each covered CD4 naive and memory; CD8 naive two, CD8 memory one.

Here immunoSEQ multiplex PCR was the method, and the copy in TCRdb shows in-frame clones only, minus some. Of 190,000 or so clones in the sample, 90% to 95% were seen once. The germline CDR1 and CDR2 sequences are SEHNR and FQNEAQ (reference sequence). Losses at the gene ends were 4 bases for V and 6 bases for J; bases not matched to a gene: 8. This CDR3 comprises 15 residues. A CD45RA+ naive subset and a CD45RA-negative memory subset were split from CD4+ cells. The sequence came from a woman aged 30 to 39 in good health. The V call is TRBV7-9, the J call TRBJ1-1; TRBD1 matches at 10 bases. Sequenced input: naive CD4+ T cells sorted from blood. Subset specified: CD45RA+ positively selected. CDR3 residues: CASSSPRDRGAEAFF. Written as DNA, the CDR3 is TGTGCCAGCAGCTCCCCCCGGGACAGGGGTGCTGAAGCTTTCTTT.